Presented here are 27 T cell receptor beta chains from one specimen sequenced in a study of T cell responses to AZD1222 COVID-19 vaccine listed by TCRdb under 2021. Interpreted using the paper, the time point label stands for: baseline before first vaccination. Library method: the immunoSEQ multiplex PCR assay. Drawn from immuneACCESS, this table holds only the in-frame rearrangements with V and J called that TCRdb kept. Clones are partly lost; checked studies trace under half to an unresolved V gene and leave the rest unexplained. The sample yields 90,000 to 100,000 clones; roughly 85% were counted once. The top ten hold about 3% of the sample. The sequenced sample was peripheral blood, obtained on day 0 of AZD1222 vaccination. The receptor source for this set is an adult in good health.

The chain joins TRBV29-1 to TRBJ2-5, with 7 bases aligning to TRBD1. In germline, CDR1 is SQVTM, CDR2 ANQGSEA. The trim removed 8 bases at V and 7 bases at J, leaving 10 bases unmatched. This CDR3 spans 12 amino acids. CDR3 sequence: CSQTTGTGTQYF. The CDR3 region has the DNA TGCAGCCAGACGACAGGGACGGGGACCCAGTACTTC.

In its sample, this clone was seen once. The chain carries TRBV24-1 and TRBJ2-5, with TRBD2 identical over 12 bases. Looked up from germline, CDR1 is KGHDR and CDR2 is SFDVKD. Trimming took 5 bases from V and 4 from J; bases not matched to a gene: 10. The length of the CDR3 is 17 residues. The CDR3 loop reads CATSARLAGVGRETQYF. In nucleotides, the CDR3 is TGTGCCACCAGTGCAAGACTAGCGGGAGTCGGGCGAGAGACCCAGTACTTC.

J is TRBJ2-2 and V is TRBV10-3; D unresolved. This CDR3 is built from 18 residues. V lost 3 bases, J lost 7 bases, and 24 bases lay in between. Germline CDR1 and CDR2: ENHRY and SYGVKD. DNA for the CDR3: TGTGCCATCAGTGATTACCAAACTCCAAAAACCGGCGGCGGGGAGCTGTTTTTT. Its translation: CAISDYQTPKTGGGELFF.

In DNA form, the CDR3 reads TGTGCCAGCAGCAGGGACTGGCTAGGACAGCCCCAGCATTTT. This codes for CASSRDWLGQPQHF. J is TRBJ1-5 and V is TRBV6-2 or TRBV6-3; perhaps TRBD1 as D (5 bases). V lost 6 bases to trimming and J lost 7 bases, with 16 bases between them. The CDR3 covers 14 residues. Germline V gene sequence: CDR1 MNHEY, CDR2 SVGEGT.

The chain recombines TRBV29-1 with TRBJ1-1; D remains ambiguous. Deletions cut 3 bases from V and 7 bases from J, with 6 bases between. The CDR3 has 10 amino acids. The germline gives CDR1 SQVTM, CDR2 ANQGSEA. The CDR3: CSVEEGEAFF. The CDR3 DNA sequence: TGCAGCGTTGAGGAAGGTGAAGCTTTCTTT.

The count of this clone is one. The J gene is TRBJ2-5, the V gene TRBV24-1, with 8 bases that match TRBD1. Germline loops: CDR1 KGHDR, CDR2 SFDVKD. The CDR3 is 15 residues long. V shed 4 bases and J 2 bases; nucleotides not matched to a gene: 5. Here the CDR3 DNA reads TGTGCCACCAGTGACCCAGGGGGCGGGCAAGAGACCCAGTACTTC. Its translation is CATSDPGGGQETQYF.

The rearrangement uses TRBV19 and TRBJ1-1; the D gene is possibly TRBD1 (6 bases). CDR3 length equals 14 residues. CDR1 and CDR2 (germline): LNHDA, SQIVND (reference sequence). The V gene lost 7 bases and the J gene lost 5 bases, with 17 bases spanning the gap. The CDR3 here is CASTLGQGKTEAFF. CDR3 DNA: TGTGCCAGTACCCTAGGGCAGGGGAAGACTGAAGCTTTCTTT.

Only a few counts were recorded for this clone. The chain uses TRBV2 and TRBJ1-5; 7 bases align to TRBD1. V dropped 6 bases and J dropped 5; count of bases not matched to a gene: 10. CDR3 length: 15 amino acids. Germline V CDR1 and CDR2: SNHLY, FYNNEI. Written as DNA, the CDR3 is TGTGCCAGCAGGCCTAGACAGGGCGTAGATCAGCCCCAGCATTTT. It yields the protein CASRPRQGVDQPQHF.

The genes are TRBV7-9 and TRBJ2-1; the D gene could be TRBD1 or TRBD2 (5 bases each). V lost 6 bases and J lost 7, with 16 bases in between. There are 14 residues in the CDR3. Germline assignment: CDR1 SEHNR and CDR2 FQNEAQ (reference sequence). CDR3 protein: CASRRRDGSNEQFF. The CDR3 DNA sequence: TGTGCCAGCAGACGACGGGACGGGTCTAATGAGCAGTTCTTC.

Here the CDR3 reads CASSLTGNYGYTF. The DNA for the CDR3 is TGTGCCAGTAGTCTAACAGGGAACTATGGCTACACCTTC. The chain joins TRBV19 to TRBJ1-2, with D perhaps matching TRBD1 (6 bases). Germline V gene lookup returns CDR1 LNHDA and CDR2 SQIVND (reference sequence). The CDR3 spans 13 residues. Trimming cost V 5 bases and J 2 bases, with 9 bases left between them.

The chain recombines TRBV7-2 with TRBJ2-2; tentatively, D is TRBD1 (6 bases). Per germline, CDR1 SGHTA and CDR2 FQGNSA. V was pared by 6 bases and J by 6 bases, with 14 bases between. This CDR3 comprises 14 residues. CDR3 in DNA: TGTGCCAGCAGGGTGACCCAGGGGTCCGGGGAGCTGTTTTTT. This sequence encodes CASRVTQGSGELFF.

The chain links TRBV7-3 to TRBJ2-1; 14 nucleotides agree with TRBD2. V trimming: 3 bases; J trimming: 9 bases; junction bases outside the gene matches: 4. This CDR3 is 15 amino acids long. Per germline, CDR1 SGHTA and CDR2 FQGTGA. CDR3 sequence (DNA): TGTGCCAGCAGCTTGGGGACTAGCGGGAGTGGTGAGCAGTTCTTC. It yields the protein CASSLGTSGSGEQFF.

The sample holds one count of this clone. This chain connects TRBV7-2 to TRBJ1-3; possible D gene TRBD1, 5 bases. The V end was cut by 1 base, the J end by 2 bases, with 6 bases between. The V gene's germline CDR1 is SGHTA and CDR2 FQGNSA. The CDR3 contains 14 residues. CDR3 in DNA: TGTGCCAGCAGCTTAGGGGGGACTGGAAACACCATATATTTT. It is translated as CASSLGGTGNTIYF.

About this clone: One end of the junction varies from germline; a read error may be responsible. V gene TRBV2 combines with J gene TRBJ1-1, with D possibly TRBD1 on 5 matching bases. Germline V gene lookup returns CDR1 SNHLY and CDR2 FYNNEI. The CDR3 is 13 amino acids. The CDR3: CASSGRGNAEAFF. CDR3 sequence (DNA): TGTGCCAGCAGTGGACGGGGGAACGCTGAAGCTTTCTTT.

This chain joins TRBV24-1 and TRBJ2-5; D is ambiguous. The CDR3 sequence is 13 residues long. V was pared by 6 bases and J by 1 base, with 8 bases between. Germline V gives CDR1 KGHDR, CDR2 SFDVKD. CDR3 sequence reads: CATSRALQETQYF. CDR3 nucleotide sequence: TGTGCCACCAGTCGGGCTCTCCAAGAGACCCAGTACTTC.

The gene calls are TRBV12-3 or TRBV12-4 and TRBJ1-1, with D perhaps matching TRBD1 (5 bases). The CDR3 is 11 amino acids. Trimming shortened V by 0 bases and J by 11 bases, and 7 bases separated the two germline ends. CDR3 bases: TGTGCCAGCAGTTTAGCGGGGGATGCTTTCTTT. This translates into CASSLAGDAFF.

J is TRBJ1-1 and V is TRBV19; the D gene is possibly TRBD1 (5 bases). V was clipped by 7 bases and J by 0 bases, with 18 bases between them. CDR1 is LNHDA, CDR2 SQIVND, per germline (reference sequence). The CDR3 covers 16 residues. The CDR3 nucleotides read TGTGCCAGTACCCCCGGGCAGGGAGGGATGAACACTGAAGCTTTCTTT. Translation gives CASTPGQGGMNTEAFF.

J is TRBJ2-7 and V is TRBV6-2 or TRBV6-3; D uncertain. The CDR3 runs 12 residues. Germline values: CDR1 MNHEY, CDR2 SVGEGT. Trimming stripped 6 bases from V and 6 bases from J, with 12 bases between. Here the CDR3 DNA reads TGTGCCAGCAGCCCCAGAGCGACCGAGCAGTACGTC. This gives the protein CASSPRATEQYV.

This clone occurred once. The rearrangement links TRBV29-1 to TRBJ2-5, with TRBD2 identical over 11 bases. The CDR3 consists of 15 residues. Trimming removed 4 bases from V and 0 bases from J; junction bases left unmatched: 4. Germline CDR1 reads SQVTM; CDR2 reads ANQGSEA. CDR3 bases: TGCAGCGTTGCTTCTAGCGGGGGGTACCAAGAGACCCAGTACTTC. As protein: CSVASSGGYQETQYF.

The gene calls are TRBV19 and TRBJ2-1; D is possibly TRBD2 (7 bases). The length of the CDR3 is 18 residues. The V gene lost 5 bases and the J gene lost 1 base, with 21 bases spanning the gap. CDR1 is LNHDA, CDR2 SQIVND, per germline (reference sequence). CDR3 bases: TGTGCCAGTAGTTCCTCTCGGGGGGCGCGGGCTTCCTACAATGAGCAGTTCTTC. Its translation: CASSSSRGARASYNEQFF.

This chain connects TRBV6-5 to TRBJ1-1; a possible D gene is TRBD1 (6 bases). Trimming took off 6 bases at V and 2 bases at J, with 16 bases between the two ends. This CDR3 is 15 amino acids long. Germline V gene sequence: CDR1 MNHEY, CDR2 SVGAGI. The CDR3 DNA sequence: TGTGCCAGCAGGGAGTCCAGGGGCGCCAACACTGAAGCTTTCTTT. Protein sequence: CASRESRGANTEAFF.

The rearrangement joins TRBV19 to TRBJ1-5; D possibly corresponds to TRBD1 (5 bases). Germline CDR1 is LNHDA and CDR2 is SQIVND (reference sequence). The CDR3 consists of 14 residues. V lost 7 bases and J lost 6, with 16 bases in between. The CDR3 sequence is CASKRLDTGQPQHF. CDR3 bases: TGTGCCAGTAAGAGGTTGGACACTGGTCAGCCCCAGCATTTT.

This clone was observed once. This chain uses TRBV28 with TRBJ2-1; 7 bases agree with TRBD1. This CDR3 has 16 residues. The ends lost 6 bases at V and 7 bases at J; junction bases unmatched: 15. CDR1 and CDR2 from the germline V gene are MDHEN and SYDVKM. In DNA, the CDR3 is TGTGCCAGCAGATACCGCGACAGGGTAAACTCGAATGAGCAGTTCTTC. Translating gives CASRYRDRVNSNEQFF.

This rearrangement joins TRBV6-2 or TRBV6-3 to TRBJ1-5; D unclear. The CDR3 consists of 11 residues. In germline, CDR1 is MNHEY, CDR2 SVGEGT. The V end was cut by 5 bases, the J end by 6 bases, with 5 bases between. CDR3: CASSSGQPQHF. Written as DNA, the CDR3 is TGTGCCAGCAGTAGTGGTCAGCCCCAGCATTTT.

V usage is TRBV6-2 or TRBV6-3 and J usage is TRBJ1-1; D unclear. CDR3 size: 14 residues. In germline, CDR1 is MNHEY, CDR2 SVGEGT. V dropped 0 bases and J dropped 10 bases, with 15 bases sitting between them. In DNA, the CDR3 is TGTGCCAGCAGTTACTCGGGCAGAGCGACCAGAGCTTTCTTT. This sequence encodes CASSYSGRATRAFF.

The J gene is TRBJ1-1, the V gene TRBV6-5; D unresolved. The germline CDR1 and CDR2 sequences are MNHEY and SVGAGI. CDR3 size: 15 residues. Trimming shortened V by 0 bases and J by 0 bases, and 8 bases separated the two germline ends. The CDR3 is CASSYSSFMNTEAFF. CDR3 in DNA: TGTGCCAGCAGTTACTCCAGCTTCATGAACACTGAAGCTTTCTTT.

The chain recombines TRBV7-6 with TRBJ2-3, with D perhaps assigned TRBD1 or TRBD2 (5 bases each). The CDR3 sequence is 14 residues long. V was pared by 4 bases and J by 4 bases, with 12 bases between. CDR1 is SGHVS, CDR2 FNYEAQ, per germline. CDR3 protein: CASSSGRGPDTQYF. CDR3 sequence (DNA): TGTGCCAGCAGCTCGGGGCGCGGCCCAGATACGCAGTATTTT.